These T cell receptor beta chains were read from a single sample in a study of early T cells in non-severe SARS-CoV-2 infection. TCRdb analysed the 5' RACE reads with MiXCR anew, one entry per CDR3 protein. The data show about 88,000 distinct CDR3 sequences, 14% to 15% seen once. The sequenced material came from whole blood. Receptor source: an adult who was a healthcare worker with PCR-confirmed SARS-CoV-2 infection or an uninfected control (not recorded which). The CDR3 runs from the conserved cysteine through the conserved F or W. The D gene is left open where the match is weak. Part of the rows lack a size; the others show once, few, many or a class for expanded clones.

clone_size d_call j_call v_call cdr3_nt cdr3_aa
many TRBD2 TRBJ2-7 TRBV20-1 TGCAGTGCCGTGACTAGCGGGAAAGGTGAGCAGTACTTC CSAVTSGKGEQYF
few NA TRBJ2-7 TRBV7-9 TGTGCCAGCAGCTTAGTCGCCGAGCAGTACTTC CASSLVAEQYF
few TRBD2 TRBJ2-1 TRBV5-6 TGTGCCAGCAGCCGGGAGGCTAGCGGGAGAGGTGAGCAGTTCTTC CASSREASGRGEQFF
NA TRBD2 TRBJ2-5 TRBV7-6 TGTGCCAGCAGCTTTACGGGAGGCCAAGAGACCCAGTACTTC CASSFTGGQETQYF
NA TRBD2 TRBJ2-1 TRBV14 TGTGCCAGCAGCCAACTTAGCGGGAGCTCCTACAATGAGCAGTTCTTC CASSQLSGSSYNEQFF
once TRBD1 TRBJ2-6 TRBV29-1 TGCAGCGTACGCGGGACAGGAGCCTCTGGGGCCAACGTCCTGACTTTC CSVRGTGASGANVLTF
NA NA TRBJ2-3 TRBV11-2 TGTGCCAGCAGCTTAGAAAGCAGGGCGAGCACAGATACGCAGTATTTT CASSLESRASTDTQYF
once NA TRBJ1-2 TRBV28 TGTGCCAGCAGTAGGGGGTCTGGGGAGAGCTACACCTTC CASSRGSGESYTF
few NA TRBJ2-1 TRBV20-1 TGCAGTGCTAGAGTGGTGGCAGAGCAGTTCTTC CSARVVAEQFF
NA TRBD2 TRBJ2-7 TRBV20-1 TGCAGTGCTAAACTAGCGGACTCCCCCCCAGAGCAGTACTTC CSAKLADSPPEQYF
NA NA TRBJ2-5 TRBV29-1 TGCAGCGTCGGGATCTCCGGGCAAGAGACCCAGTACTTC CSVGISGQETQYF
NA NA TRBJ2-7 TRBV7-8 TGTGCCAGCAGCTTTTGGGGCGCAGGGTCCTACGAGCAGTACTTC CASSFWGAGSYEQYF
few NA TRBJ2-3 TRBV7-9 TGTGCCAGCAGCTTTAACAGACAGGTCAAGGGTGATACGCAGTATTTT CASSFNRQVKGDTQYF
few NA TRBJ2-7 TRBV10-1 TGCGCCAGCAGTGAGTCCTTTTACGAGCAGTACTTC CASSESFYEQYF
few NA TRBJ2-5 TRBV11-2 TGTGCCAGCAGCCCGGGCCGCACCTGGGGAGAGACCCAGTACTTC CASSPGRTWGETQYF
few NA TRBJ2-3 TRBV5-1 TGCGCCAGCAGCCCCTCGACTAGCACAGATACGCAGTATTTT CASSPSTSTDTQYF
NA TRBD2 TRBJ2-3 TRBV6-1 TGTGCCAGCCAAGGACTAGCGGACACAGATACGCAGTATTTT CASQGLADTDTQYF
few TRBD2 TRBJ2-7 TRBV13 TGTGCCAGCAGCTCCGGGACTACGGGCGAGCAGTACTTC CASSSGTTGEQYF
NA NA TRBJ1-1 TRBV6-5 TGTGCCAGCAGCGGACAGATGGGGAACACTGAAGCTTTCTTT CASSGQMGNTEAFF
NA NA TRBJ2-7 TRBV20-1 TGCAGTGCAAAGAGACCGCGGGGTTTTAGCGACGAGCAGTACTTC CSAKRPRGFSDEQYF
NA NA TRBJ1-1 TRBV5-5 TGTGTCAGCAGCCCAGCCGGGACCCCTAGCTTTTTCTTT CVSSPAGTPSFFF
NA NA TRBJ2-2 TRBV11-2 TGTGCCAGCAGCGTCGCCCAGATTAGTACCGGGGAGCTGTTTTTT CASSVAQISTGELFF
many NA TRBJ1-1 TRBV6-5 TGTGCCAGCAGTTACGGTCCTGGGGCTTTCTTT CASSYGPGAFF
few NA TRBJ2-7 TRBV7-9 TGTGCCAGCGGGGACACTAGTTACGAGCAGTACTTC CASGDTSYEQYF
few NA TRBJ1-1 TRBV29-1 TGCAGCGTTGAAGAGTTTTCGGAAGCTTTCTTT CSVEEFSEAFF
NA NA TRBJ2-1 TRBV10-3 TGTGCCATCAGTGAGTCGAAGCTATGGGGTGAGCAGTTCTTC CAISESKLWGEQFF
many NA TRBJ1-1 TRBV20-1 TGCAGTGCTAGAGGGGCCAATGAAGCTTTCTTT CSARGANEAFF
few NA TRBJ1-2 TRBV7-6 TGTGCCAGCAGCCACAGGGAGGGTCGGGATGGCTACACCTTC CASSHREGRDGYTF